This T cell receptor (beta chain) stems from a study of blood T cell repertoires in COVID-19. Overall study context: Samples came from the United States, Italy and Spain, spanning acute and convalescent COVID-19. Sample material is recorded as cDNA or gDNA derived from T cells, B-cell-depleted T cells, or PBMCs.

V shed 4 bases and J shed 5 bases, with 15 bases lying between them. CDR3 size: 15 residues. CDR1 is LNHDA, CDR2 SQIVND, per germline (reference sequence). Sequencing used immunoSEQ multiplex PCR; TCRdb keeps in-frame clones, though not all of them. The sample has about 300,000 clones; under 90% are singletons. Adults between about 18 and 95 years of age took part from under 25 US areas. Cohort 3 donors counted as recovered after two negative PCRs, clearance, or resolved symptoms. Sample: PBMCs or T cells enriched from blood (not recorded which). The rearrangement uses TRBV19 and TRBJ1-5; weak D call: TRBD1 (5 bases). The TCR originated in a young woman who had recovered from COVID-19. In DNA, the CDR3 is TGTGCCAGTAGTAAAGAGGGACGGGAGGATCAGCCCCAGCATTTT. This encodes CASSKEGREDQPQHF. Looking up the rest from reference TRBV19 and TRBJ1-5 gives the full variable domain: DGGITQSPKYLFRKEGQNVTLSCEQNLNHDAMYWYRQDPGQGLRLIYYSQIVNDFQKGDIAEGYSVSREKKESFPLTVTSAQKNPTAFYLCASSKEGREDQPQHFGDGTRLSIL.